These 16 T cell receptor beta chains came from one sample sequenced in a study of monozygotic twins with inflammatory bowel disease. TCRdb processed the 5' RACE reads again and assigns one entry to each CDR3 protein, with no DNA. This sample's clone table lists 210,000 or so distinct CDR3 sequences. The sample comprised blood. These receptors all stem from a human donor with ulcerative colitis or Crohn's disease, or a healthy co-twin of an affected twin (not recorded which).

The rearrangement uses TRBV7-8 and TRBJ1-1. Germline V CDR1 and CDR2: SGHVS, FQNEAQ. The CDR3 covers 14 residues. This chain's CDR3 is CASSLGTWNTEAFF.

The chain carries TRBV5-1 and TRBJ2-3; TCRdb lists TRBD1, though no DNA is available to test this call. There are 14 residues in the CDR3. Germline CDR1 and CDR2: SGHRS and YFSETQ. The CDR3 loop is CASSLTGEVGTQYF.

The J gene is TRBJ1-2, the V gene TRBV6-1; no DNA is available, so the TRBD1 call from TCRdb remains unchecked. Germline CDR1 MNHNS, CDR2 SASEGT. This CDR3 comprises 15 residues. CDR3 in amino acids: CASLGQEGPNYGYTF.

The gene calls are TRBV5-1 and TRBJ1-1; as DNA is missing, the TRBD1 call by TCRdb cannot be tested. This CDR3 is 15 amino acids long. Germline V lookup: CDR1 SGHRS, CDR2 YFSETQ. This chain's CDR3 is CASSLGGEPNTEAFF.

The chain employs TRBV27 and TRBJ2-4; the TCRdb call, TRBD1, lacks DNA for checking. The germline V gene has CDR1 MNHEY and CDR2 SMNVEV (reference sequence). CDR3 length: 13 amino acids. CDR3 sequence reads: CASSLQGTNMQYF.

J is TRBJ2-7 and V is TRBV20-1; the TRBD1 assignment by TCRdb is unverifiable without DNA. Germline assignment: CDR1 DFQATT and CDR2 SNEGSKA (reference sequence). There are 15 residues in the CDR3. CDR3 sequence: CSARGRGRGYGEQYF.

The V and J genes are TRBV14 and TRBJ1-1; TCRdb reports TRBD1, a call that lacks DNA to check it against. This CDR3 is 14 amino acids long. Looked up from germline, CDR1 is SGHDN and CDR2 is FVKESK. The CDR3 is CASSRAGGSFGAFF.

V and J are TRBV3-1 and TRBJ1-2; TCRdb proposes TRBD1, but this gene call is untestable without DNA. This CDR3 contains 15 residues. CDR1 is LGHDT, CDR2 YNNKEL, per germline (reference sequence). CDR3 sequence: CASSQGQAGAGGHTF. Using reference TRBV3-1 and TRBJ1-2 for the parts outside the CDR3, the full variable domain is DTAVSQTPKYLVTQMGNDKSIKCEQNLGHDTMYWYKQDSKKFLKIMFSYNNKELIINETVPNRFSPKSPDKAHLNLHINSLELGDSAVYFCASSQGQAGAGGHTFGSGTRLTVV.

The chain combines TRBV11-2 with TRBJ2-3; checking the TCRdb D call of TRBD1 is not possible without DNA. This CDR3 has 17 residues. Looked up from germline, CDR1 is SGHAT and CDR2 is FQNNGV. The CDR3 spells CASSLYESARSTDTQYF.

The V and J genes are TRBV4-2 and TRBJ2-1; checking the TCRdb D call of TRBD2 is not possible without DNA. This CDR3 has 17 amino acids. Germline V lookup: CDR1 LGHNA, CDR2 YNFKEQ. This chain's CDR3 is CASSQAGGAGSGNEQFF.

The chain combines TRBV7-9 with TRBJ1-2; TCRdb designates TRBD1, a call that cannot be tested without DNA. The CDR3 contains 15 residues. Germline CDR1 reads SEHNR; CDR2 reads FQNEAQ (reference sequence). The chain's CDR3 is CASSPRADHLRGYTF.

The V gene is TRBV7-3, the J gene TRBJ2-3. This CDR3 region has 15 residues. In germline, CDR1 is SGHTA, CDR2 FQGTGA. The CDR3 sequence is CASSPDISSTDTQYF. Full variable domain (rest looked up from reference TRBV7-3 and TRBJ2-3): GAGVSQTPSNKVTEKGKYVELRCDPISGHTALYWYRQSLGQGPEFLIYFQGTGAADDSGLPNDRFFAVRPEGSVSTLKIQRTERGDSAVYLCASSPDISSTDTQYFGPGTRLTVL.

The rearrangement joins TRBV5-5 to TRBJ2-2; TCRdb's assignment of TRBD1 cannot be checked, as there is no DNA. The CDR3 length is 14 residues. CDR1 and CDR2 (germline): SGHKS, YYEKEE (reference sequence). The CDR3 sequence is CASSPTAQTGELFF.

The genes are TRBV5-1 and TRBJ2-1; TCRdb selects TRBD1, and the lack of DNA leaves this call unchecked. The CDR3 is 16 residues long. Germline V gene lookup returns CDR1 SGHRS and CDR2 YFSETQ. The CDR3 loop is CASSLVPFRGNNEQFF. Full variable domain (remainder filled in from reference TRBV5-1 and TRBJ2-1): KAGVTQTPRYLIKTRGQQVTLSCSPISGHRSVSWYQQTPGQGLQFLFEYFSETQRNKGNFPGRFSGRQFSNSRSEMNVSTLELGDSALYLCASSLVPFRGNNEQFFGPGTRLTVL.

The chain is built from TRBV29-1 and TRBJ2-1; the TRBD1 assignment by TCRdb is unverifiable without DNA. The length of the CDR3 is 13 residues. Germline loops: CDR1 SQVTM, CDR2 ANQGSEA. The chain's CDR3 is CSATYRITNEQFF.

This sequence joins TRBV4-1 and TRBJ1-1. The germline CDR1 and CDR2 sequences are MGHRA and YSYEKL. The CDR3 consists of 16 residues. This chain's CDR3 is CASSLEVFGLGTEAFF.